Listed here are 5 T cell receptor beta chains from one sample, sequenced in a study of T cell clones after liver transplantation. This table comes from immunoSEQ multiplex PCR, and its TCRdb copy is limited to in-frame clones, with some not included. The data show roughly 100,000 clones, roughly four fifths seen once. The source material was CD4+ T cells from blood, sampled around 50 months after liver transplant. The receptor set was obtained from a human patient who received a liver transplant. A share of the T cells may be of graft donor origin.

The gene calls are TRBV2 and TRBJ2-3, with D perhaps TRBD2 (6 bases). The CDR3 length is 14 residues. Germline CDR1 is SNHLY and CDR2 is FYNNEI. Trimming removed 5 bases from V and 5 bases from J, with 14 bases in between. The CDR3: CASSPLVRGDTQYF. DNA of the CDR3: TGTGCCAGCAGTCCTCTGGTGCGGGGAGATACGCAGTATTTT.

The CDR3 reads CASSVNRGNNSPLHF. The CDR3 nucleotides are TGTGCCAGCAGCGTAAACAGGGGAAACAATTCACCCCTCCACTTT. The chain uses TRBV9 and TRBJ1-6; 7 bases fit TRBD1. The junction had 5 bases not matched to a gene; V was cut back by 1 base and J by 7 bases. The CDR3 is made up of 15 amino acids. Germline assignment: CDR1 SGDLS and CDR2 YYNGEE.

The rearrangement joins TRBV5-6 to TRBJ2-5; D is tentatively TRBD1 or TRBD2 (5 bases each). CDR1 and CDR2 (germline): SGHDT, YYEEEE. This CDR3 comprises 15 residues. The V and J ends lost 2 bases and 5 bases respectively, with 16 bases between them. The CDR3 DNA reads TGTGCCAGCAGCTTTAGGTCAGGGAGAGAGGAGACCCAGTACTTC. It translates to CASSFRSGREETQYF.

V is TRBV4-3 and J is TRBJ1-4, with D maybe TRBD1 (5 bases). This CDR3 contains 14 residues. Trimming took off 0 bases at V and 10 bases at J, with 12 bases between the two ends. In germline, CDR1 is LGHNA, CDR2 YSLEER. The DNA of the CDR3 is TGCGCCAGCAGCCAAGATTCAGGGTATGGAAAACTGTTTTTT. Its protein is CASSQDSGYGKLFF.

V gene TRBV28 combines with J gene TRBJ1-5; no clear D gene. The germline V and J ends were trimmed by 8 bases and 6 bases, with 17 bases remaining between them. CDR1 MDHEN and CDR2 SYDVKM come from the germline V gene. This CDR3 has 14 amino acids. This chain's CDR3 is CASQLGGSGQPQHF. For the CDR3, the DNA is TGTGCCAGCCAGTTAGGAGGGTCAGGTCAGCCCCAGCATTTT. The whole variable domain, remainder taken from reference TRBV28 and TRBJ1-5, is DVKVTQSSRYLVKRTGEKVFLECVQDMDHENMFWYRQDPGLGLRLIYFSYDVKMKEKGDIPEGYSVSREKKERFSLILESASTNQTSMYLCASQLGGSGQPQHFGDGTRLSIL.